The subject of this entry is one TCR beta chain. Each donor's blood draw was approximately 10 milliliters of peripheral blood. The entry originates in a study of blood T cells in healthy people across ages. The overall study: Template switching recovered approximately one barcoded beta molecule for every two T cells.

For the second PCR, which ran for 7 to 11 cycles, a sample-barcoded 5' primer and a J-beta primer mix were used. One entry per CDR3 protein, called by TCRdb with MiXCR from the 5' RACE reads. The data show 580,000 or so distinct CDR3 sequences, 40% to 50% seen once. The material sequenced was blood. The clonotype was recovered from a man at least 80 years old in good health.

DNA for the CDR3: TGCGCCAGCAGCTTGGTAACAGGTCAAGAGTTCTTC. As protein: CASSLVTGQEFF. This chain links TRBV5-1 with TRBJ2-1; D is possibly TRBD1 (5 bases). Germline CDR1 is SGHRS and CDR2 is YFSETQ. This CDR3 has 12 residues. The germline V and J ends were trimmed by 0 bases and 14 bases, with 12 bases remaining between them.